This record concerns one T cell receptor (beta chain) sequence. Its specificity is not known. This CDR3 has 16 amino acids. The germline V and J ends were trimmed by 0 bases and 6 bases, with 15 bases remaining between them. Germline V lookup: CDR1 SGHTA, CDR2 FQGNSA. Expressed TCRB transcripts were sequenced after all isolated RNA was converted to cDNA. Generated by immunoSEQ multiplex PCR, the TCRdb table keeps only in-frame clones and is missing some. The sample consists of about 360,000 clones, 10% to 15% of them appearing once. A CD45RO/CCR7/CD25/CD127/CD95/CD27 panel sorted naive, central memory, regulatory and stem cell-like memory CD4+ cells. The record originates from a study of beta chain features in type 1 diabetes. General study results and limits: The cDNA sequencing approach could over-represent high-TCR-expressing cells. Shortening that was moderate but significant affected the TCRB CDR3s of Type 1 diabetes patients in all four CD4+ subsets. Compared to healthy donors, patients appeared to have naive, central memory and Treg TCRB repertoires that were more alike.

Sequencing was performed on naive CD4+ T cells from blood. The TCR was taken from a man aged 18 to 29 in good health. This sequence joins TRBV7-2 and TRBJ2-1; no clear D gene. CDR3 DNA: TGTGCCAGCAGCTTAGCTTCACGTAACCCCGGCAATGAGCAGTTCTTC. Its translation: CASSLASRNPGNEQFF.